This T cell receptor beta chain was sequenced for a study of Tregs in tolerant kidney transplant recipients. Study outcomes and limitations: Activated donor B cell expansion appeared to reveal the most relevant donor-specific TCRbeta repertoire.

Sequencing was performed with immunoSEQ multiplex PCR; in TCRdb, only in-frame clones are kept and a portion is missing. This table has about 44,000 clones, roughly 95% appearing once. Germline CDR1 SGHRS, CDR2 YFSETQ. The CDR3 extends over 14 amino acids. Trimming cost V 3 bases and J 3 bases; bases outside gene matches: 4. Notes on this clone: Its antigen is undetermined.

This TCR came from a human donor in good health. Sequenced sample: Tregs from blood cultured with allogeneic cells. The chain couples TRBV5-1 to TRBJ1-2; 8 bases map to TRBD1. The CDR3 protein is CASSSIQGDYGYTF. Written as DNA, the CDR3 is TGCGCCAGCAGCTCAATACAGGGGGACTATGGCTACACCTTC.